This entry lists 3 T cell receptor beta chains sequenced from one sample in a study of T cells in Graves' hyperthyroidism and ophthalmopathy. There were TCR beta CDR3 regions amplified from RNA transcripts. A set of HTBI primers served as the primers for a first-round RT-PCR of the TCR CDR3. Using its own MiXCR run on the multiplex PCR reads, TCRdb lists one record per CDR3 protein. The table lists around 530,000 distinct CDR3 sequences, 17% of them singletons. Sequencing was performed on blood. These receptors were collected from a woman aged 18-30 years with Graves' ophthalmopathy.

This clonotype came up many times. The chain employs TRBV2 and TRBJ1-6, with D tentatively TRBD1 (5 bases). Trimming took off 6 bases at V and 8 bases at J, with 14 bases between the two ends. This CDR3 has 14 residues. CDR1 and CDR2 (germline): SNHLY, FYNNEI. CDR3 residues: CASSSGTSDSPLHF. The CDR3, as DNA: TGTGCCAGCAGCTCCGGGACGTCGGATTCACCCCTCCACTTT.

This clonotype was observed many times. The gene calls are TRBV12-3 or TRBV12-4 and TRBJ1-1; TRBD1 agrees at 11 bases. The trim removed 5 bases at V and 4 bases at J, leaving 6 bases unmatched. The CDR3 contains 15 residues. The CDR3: CASSQTGTGGTEAFF. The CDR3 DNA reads TGTGCCAGCAGTCAAACCGGGACAGGGGGCACTGAAGCTTTCTTT.

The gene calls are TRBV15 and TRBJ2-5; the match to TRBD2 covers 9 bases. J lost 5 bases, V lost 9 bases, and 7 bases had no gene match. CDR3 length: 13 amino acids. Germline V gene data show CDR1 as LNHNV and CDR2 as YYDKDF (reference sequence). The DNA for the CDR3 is TGTGCCACTAGCGGGAGTAGCAGGGAGACCCAGTACTTC. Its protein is CATSGSSRETQYF.